Listed here are 15 T cell receptor beta chains from one sample, sequenced in a study of CD8+ T cells in alopecia areata. Following RNA extraction, reverse transcription yielded cDNA that acted as the sequencing template. Assay used: immunoSEQ multiplex PCR; TCRdb lists only in-frame clones, some missing. The table shows 150,000 to 200,000 clones, with approximately 59% occurring only once. Sequencing used CD4+ T cells sorted from blood, obtained at week 0. All receptors come from a human donor with alopecia areata.

The chain carries TRBV5-1 and TRBJ1-1, with D maybe TRBD1 (5 bases). V lost 3 bases and J 3 bases, leaving 15 bases between the germline ends. Germline V gives CDR1 SGHRS, CDR2 YFSETQ. This CDR3 is 15 amino acids long. The CDR3 is CASSSRGAKDTEAFF. The CDR3 nucleotides are TGCGCCAGCAGCTCCCGGGGCGCGAAGGACACTGAAGCTTTCTTT.

The genes are TRBV13 and TRBJ1-4, with 8 bases lining up with TRBD1. This CDR3 region has 14 residues. Losses at the gene ends were 4 bases for V and 8 bases for J; bases not matched to a gene: 6. Germline-derived CDR1 and CDR2 are PRHDT and FYEKMQ (reference sequence). This CDR3 reads CASSWTGQGEKLFF. The DNA for the CDR3 is TGTGCCAGCAGCTGGACAGGGCAAGGGGAAAAACTGTTTTTT.

The rearrangement joins TRBV27 to TRBJ2-1; D remains unclear. This CDR3 comprises 13 residues. Per germline, CDR1 MNHEY and CDR2 SMNVEV (reference sequence). Trimming stripped 2 bases from V and 7 bases from J, with 9 bases between. CDR3 DNA sequence: TGTGCCAGCAGTTTAAGTCCCCGTAATGAGCAGTTCTTC. It codes for CASSLSPRNEQFF.

This clone was observed a few times. The chain joins TRBV6-6 to TRBJ1-2; D call uncertain. V was cut by 5 bases and J by 4 bases, with 8 bases left in between. Germline V lookup: CDR1 MNHNY, CDR2 SVGAGI (reference sequence). The CDR3 covers 12 residues. In nucleotides, the CDR3 is TGTGCCAGCAGTGATCCCCTCTATGGCTACACCTTC. Encoded protein: CASSDPLYGYTF.

The V call is TRBV5-1, the J call TRBJ1-1; D possibly corresponds to TRBD1 (5 bases). This CDR3 is built from 12 residues. The germline V gene has CDR1 SGHRS and CDR2 YFSETQ. V was trimmed by 6 bases and J by 1 base, leaving 7 bases between them. The CDR3 reads CASNGANTEAFF. The DNA of the CDR3 is TGCGCCAGCAACGGGGCGAACACTGAAGCTTTCTTT.

J is TRBJ1-1 and V is TRBV29-1; TRBD1 aligns across 8 bases. The CDR3 extends over 15 amino acids. CDR1 is SQVTM, CDR2 ANQGSEA, per germline. Trimming cost V 6 bases and J 5 bases; bases outside gene matches: 14. The CDR3 coding sequence is TGCAGCGTCGCCCCCCCCTCGCAGGGGGCAACTGAAGCTTTCTTT. This sequence encodes CSVAPPSQGATEAFF.

The rearrangement joins TRBV5-1 to TRBJ1-1, with D possibly TRBD1 on 5 matching bases. This CDR3 comprises 16 residues. Per the germline V gene, CDR1 is SGHRS and CDR2 is YFSETQ. The V gene lost 4 bases and the J gene lost 0 bases, with 16 bases spanning the gap. The CDR3 DNA sequence: TGCGCCAGCAGCCCAAGCGGGATGGGGCTGAACACTGAAGCTTTCTTT. Its translation: CASSPSGMGLNTEAFF. Supplemented by reference TRBV5-1 and TRBJ1-1, the full variable domain reads KAGVTQTPRYLIKTRGQQVTLSCSPISGHRSVSWYQQTPGQGLQFLFEYFSETQRNKGNFPGRFSGRQFSNSRSEMNVSTLELGDSALYLCASSPSGMGLNTEAFFGQGTRLTVV.

The V gene is TRBV30, the J gene TRBJ1-2, with D tentatively TRBD1 (6 bases). The V gene lost 2 bases and the J gene lost 4 bases, with 11 bases spanning the gap. Germline values: CDR1 GTSNPN, CDR2 SVGIG (reference sequence). This CDR3 contains 13 residues. CDR3: CAWSRQGSYGYTF. For the CDR3, the DNA is TGTGCCTGGAGTAGGCAGGGGTCCTATGGCTACACCTTC.

The rearrangement links TRBV10-3 to TRBJ2-3; D remains unclear. The CDR3 is 13 residues long. The V end was cut by 6 bases, the J end by 2 bases, with 9 bases between. Germline V gives CDR1 ENHRY, CDR2 SYGVKD. CDR3 DNA: TGTGCCATCAGGAACGGAAACACAGATACGCAGTATTTT. Protein: CAIRNGNTDTQYF.

This chain uses TRBV29-1 with TRBJ2-5, with D tentatively TRBD1 or TRBD2 (5 bases each). Trimming took off 7 bases at V and 0 bases at J, with 15 bases between the two ends. The CDR3 is made up of 14 amino acids. Germline V gene data show CDR1 as SQVTM and CDR2 as ANQGSEA. In nucleotides, the CDR3 is TGCAGCGCCCAAAAGGGGACGTACCAAGAGACCCAGTACTTC. Translating gives CSAQKGTYQETQYF.

CDR3 sequence reads: CSAPGTGEETQYF. The DNA for the CDR3 is TGCAGCGCACCCGGGACAGGGGAAGAGACCCAGTACTTC. This chain uses TRBV29-1 with TRBJ2-5; the match to TRBD1 covers 10 bases. The germline V gene encodes CDR1 SQVTM and CDR2 ANQGSEA. CDR3 length equals 13 residues. Germline trimming cut 7 bases from V and 3 bases from J; bases unmatched to any gene: 5.

There are a few counts of this clone. This sequence joins TRBV27 and TRBJ1-2; TRBD1 might be the D (6 bases). V was shortened by 4 bases and J by 12 bases, with 15 bases between the two germline ends. CDR1 and CDR2 (germline): MNHEY, SMNVEV (reference sequence). This CDR3 contains 12 residues. CDR3: CASSSTTGANTF. The CDR3 DNA sequence: TGTGCCAGCAGTTCTACGACAGGCGCCAACACCTTC.

This chain links TRBV20-1 with TRBJ2-1, with D hard to call. The CDR3 consists of 11 residues. CDR1 DFQATT and CDR2 SNEGSKA come from the germline V gene (reference sequence). Trimming took 6 bases from V and 8 from J, leaving 11 bases between them. CDR3 amino acids: CSAATGHEQFF. As DNA, the CDR3 is TGCAGTGCGGCGACTGGGCATGAGCAGTTCTTC.

The chain is built from TRBV7-9 and TRBJ1-5; D gene unclear. The CDR3 has 12 amino acids. In germline, CDR1 is SEHNR, CDR2 FQNEAQ (reference sequence). Trimming cost V 4 bases and J 4 bases, with 5 bases left between them. The CDR3 region is CASSSPNQPQHF. CDR3 coding DNA: TGTGCCAGCAGCTCGCCGAATCAGCCCCAGCATTTT.

V and J are TRBV29-1 and TRBJ2-5; 7 nucleotides align to TRBD1. CDR1 SQVTM and CDR2 ANQGSEA come from the germline V gene. This CDR3 region has 16 residues. V lost 4 bases, J lost 3 bases, and 14 bases stayed unmatched. The CDR3 sequence: CSVALTRRDREETQYF. CDR3 nucleotide sequence: TGCAGCGTTGCTTTGACCCGACGCGACAGGGAAGAGACCCAGTACTTC.